A selection of T cell receptor beta chains follows, all from one sample in a study of spatial heterogeneity in lung cancer. Each CDR3 protein is one row after TCRdb ran MiXCR on the 5' RACE reads. The sample holds roughly 23,000 distinct CDR3 sequences, approximately 4.7% seen once. The sequencing used PBMCs, collected at surgery. The receptors were sampled from a male donor with early-stage non-small cell lung cancer. The CDR3 runs from the conserved cysteine through the conserved F or W. The D gene is left open where the match is weak. The size entry gives once, few, many, or a class for an expanded clone.

many	TRBV28	TRBJ1-1	NA	TGTGCCAGCAGGCGGATTCCCTTATTTGAAGCTTTCTTT	CASRRIPLFEAFF
many	TRBV7-9	TRBJ2-1	TRBD2	TGTGCCAGCAGCGTCGGGACTAGCGACAATGAGCAGTTCTTC	CASSVGTSDNEQFF
many	TRBV4-1	TRBJ2-3	TRBD1	TGCGCCAGCAGCCAAGAACGACAGGGTCACCCAGATACGCAGTATTTT	CASSQERQGHPDTQYF
many	TRBV18	TRBJ2-3	NA	TGTGCCAGCTCACCAAATGCGCAGGCCGGAGATACGCAGTATTTT	CASSPNAQAGDTQYF
medium-sized	TRBV20-1	TRBJ1-5	NA	TGCAGTGCGATAGACAGATCCAATCAGCCCCAGCATTTT	CSAIDRSNQPQHF
many	TRBV7-2	TRBJ1-2	NA	TGTGCCAGCAGCCCGGCCCCCTCGACAGTGATTTTCTATGGCTACACCTTC	CASSPAPSTVIFYGYTF
many	TRBV10-1	TRBJ2-6	TRBD1	TGCGCCAGCAGTTCCGCGCATCCCCTGGGGATTCAGGACAGGGGGGAGTCTGGGGCCAACGTCCTGACTTTC	CASSSAHPLGIQDRGESGANVLTF
many	TRBV20-1	TRBJ2-1	NA	TGCAGTGCTAGACAGCTCAATGAGCAGTTCTTC	CSARQLNEQFF
many	TRBV5-1	TRBJ2-3	TRBD1	TGCGCCAGCAGCGTAGGAACAGGGGGGTCCACAGATACGCAGTATTTT	CASSVGTGGSTDTQYF
many	TRBV5-6	TRBJ1-1	NA	TGTGCCAGCAGCTTGGGACCCCACGGGACTGAAGCTTTCTTT	CASSLGPHGTEAFF
many	TRBV10-3	TRBJ2-4	TRBD1	TGTGCCATCGGGAGGGACAGGGCTATGGACATTCAGTACTTC	CAIGRDRAMDIQYF
many	TRBV2	TRBJ2-2	NA	TGTGCCAGCAGTGATAAGTCTCCCGGGGAGCTGTTTTTT	CASSDKSPGELFF
medium-sized	TRBV29-1	TRBJ2-6	NA	TGCAGCGCCGGGACTGACTCCAGCGCTGGGGCCAACGTCCTGACTTTC	CSAGTDSSAGANVLTF
many	TRBV6-2/TRBV6-3	TRBJ2-7	NA	TGTGCCAGCAGTTATTCCACCGGGGCCTACGAGCAGTACTTC	CASSYSTGAYEQYF
many	TRBV2	TRBJ1-3	NA	TGTGCCAGCAGTGGGCCACTCTCTGGAAACACCATATATTTT	CASSGPLSGNTIYF
many	TRBV5-5	TRBJ2-4	TRBD2	TGTGCCAGCAGCTGGAGCGGGGACTTAGCCAAAAACATTCAGTACTTC	CASSWSGDLAKNIQYF